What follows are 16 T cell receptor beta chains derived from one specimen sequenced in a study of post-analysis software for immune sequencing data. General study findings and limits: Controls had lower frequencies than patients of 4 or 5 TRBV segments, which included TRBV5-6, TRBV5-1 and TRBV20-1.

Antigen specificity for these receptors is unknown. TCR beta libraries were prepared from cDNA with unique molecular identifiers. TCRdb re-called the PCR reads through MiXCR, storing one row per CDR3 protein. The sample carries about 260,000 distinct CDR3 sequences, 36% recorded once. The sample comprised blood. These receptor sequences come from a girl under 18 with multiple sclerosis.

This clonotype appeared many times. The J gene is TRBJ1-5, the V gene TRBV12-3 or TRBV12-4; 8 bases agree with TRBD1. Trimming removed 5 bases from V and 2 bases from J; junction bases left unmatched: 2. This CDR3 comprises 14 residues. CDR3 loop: CASSGQGGNQPQHF. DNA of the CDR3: TGTGCCAGCAGTGGACAGGGCGGCAATCAGCCCCAGCATTTT.

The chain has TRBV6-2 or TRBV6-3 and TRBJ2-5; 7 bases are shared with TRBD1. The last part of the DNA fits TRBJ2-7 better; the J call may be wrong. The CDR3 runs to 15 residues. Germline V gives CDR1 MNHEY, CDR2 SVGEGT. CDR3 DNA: TGTGCCAGCAGTTACTCGTGGGACAGTGAGTACGAGCAGTACTTC. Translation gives CASSYSWDSEYEQYF.

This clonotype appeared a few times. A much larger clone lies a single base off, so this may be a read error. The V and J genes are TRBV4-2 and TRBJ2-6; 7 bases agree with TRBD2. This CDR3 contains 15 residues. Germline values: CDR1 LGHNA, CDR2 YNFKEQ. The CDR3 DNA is TGTGCCAGCAGCCTAGCGGGCTCTGGGGCCGACGTCCTGACTTTC. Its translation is CASSLAGSGADVLTF.

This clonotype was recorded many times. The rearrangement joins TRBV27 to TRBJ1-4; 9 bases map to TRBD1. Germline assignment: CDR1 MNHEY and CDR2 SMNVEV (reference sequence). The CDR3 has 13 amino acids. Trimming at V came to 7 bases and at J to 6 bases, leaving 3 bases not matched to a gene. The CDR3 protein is CASNRQGDEKLFF. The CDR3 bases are TGTGCCAGCAATCGACAGGGGGATGAAAAACTGTTTTTT.

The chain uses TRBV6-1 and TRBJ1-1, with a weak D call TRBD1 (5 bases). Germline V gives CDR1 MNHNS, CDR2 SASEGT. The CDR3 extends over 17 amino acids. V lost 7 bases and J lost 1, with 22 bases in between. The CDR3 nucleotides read TGTGCCAGCACCCGACTGCGTTGGGGGGGAAAGAACACTGAAGCTTTCTTT. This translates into CASTRLRWGGKNTEAFF.

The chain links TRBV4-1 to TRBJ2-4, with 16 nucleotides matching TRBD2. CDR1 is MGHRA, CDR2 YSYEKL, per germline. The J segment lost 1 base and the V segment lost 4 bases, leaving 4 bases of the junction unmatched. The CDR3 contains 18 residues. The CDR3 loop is CASSRGLAGGRAKNIQYF. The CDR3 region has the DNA TGCGCCAGCAGCCGGGGACTAGCGGGAGGGCGTGCCAAAAACATTCAGTACTTC.

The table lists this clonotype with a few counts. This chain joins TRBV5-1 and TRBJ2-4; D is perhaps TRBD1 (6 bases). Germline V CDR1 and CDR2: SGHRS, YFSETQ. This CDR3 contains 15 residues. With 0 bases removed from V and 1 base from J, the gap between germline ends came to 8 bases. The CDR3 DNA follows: TGCGCCAGCAGCTTGGACAGGGTTGCCAAAAACATTCAGTACTTC. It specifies CASSLDRVAKNIQYF.

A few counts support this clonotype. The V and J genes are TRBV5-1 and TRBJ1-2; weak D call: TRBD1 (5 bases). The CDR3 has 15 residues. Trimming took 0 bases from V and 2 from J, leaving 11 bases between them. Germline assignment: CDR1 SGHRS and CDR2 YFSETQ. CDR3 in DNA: TGCGCCAGCAGCTTGGAGAGGGGCTTCAACTATGGCTACACCTTC. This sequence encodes CASSLERGFNYGYTF.

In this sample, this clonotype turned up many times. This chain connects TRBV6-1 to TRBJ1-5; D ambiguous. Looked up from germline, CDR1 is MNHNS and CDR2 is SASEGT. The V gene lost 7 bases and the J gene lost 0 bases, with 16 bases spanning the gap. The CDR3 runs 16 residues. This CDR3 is CASIRAGDYSNQPQHF. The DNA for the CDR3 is TGTGCCAGCATTAGGGCCGGGGATTATAGCAATCAGCCCCAGCATTTT.

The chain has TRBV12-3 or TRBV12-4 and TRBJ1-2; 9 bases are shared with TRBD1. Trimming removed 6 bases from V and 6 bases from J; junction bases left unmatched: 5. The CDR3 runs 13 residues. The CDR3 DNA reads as TGTGCCAGCAGCCTCGGGACAGGGAATGGCTACACCTTC. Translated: CASSLGTGNGYTF.

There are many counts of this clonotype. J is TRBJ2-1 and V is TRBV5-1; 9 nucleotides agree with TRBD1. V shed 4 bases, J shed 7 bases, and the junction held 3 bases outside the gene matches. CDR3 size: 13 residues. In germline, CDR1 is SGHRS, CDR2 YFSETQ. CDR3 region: CASSLGQGNEQFF. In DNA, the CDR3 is TGCGCCAGCAGCCTGGGACAGGGTAATGAGCAGTTCTTC. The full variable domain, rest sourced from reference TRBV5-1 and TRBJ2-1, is KAGVTQTPRYLIKTRGQQVTLSCSPISGHRSVSWYQQTPGQGLQFLFEYFSETQRNKGNFPGRFSGRQFSNSRSEMNVSTLELGDSALYLCASSLGQGNEQFFGPGTRLTVL.

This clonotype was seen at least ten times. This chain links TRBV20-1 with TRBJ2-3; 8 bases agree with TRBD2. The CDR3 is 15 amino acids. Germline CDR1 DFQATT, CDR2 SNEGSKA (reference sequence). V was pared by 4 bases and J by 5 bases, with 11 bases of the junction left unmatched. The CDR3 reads CSATPAGGGLDTQYF. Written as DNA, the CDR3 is TGCAGTGCTACCCCGGCCGGGGGGGGTTTAGATACGCAGTATTTT.

Here the CDR3 reads CASSLSVGGYEQYF. The CDR3 DNA reads as TGTGCCAGCAGTTTATCCGTAGGGGGCTACGAGCAGTACTTC. This chain uses TRBV27 with TRBJ2-7; D is possibly TRBD1 (6 bases). This CDR3 contains 14 residues. Trimming stripped 0 bases from V and 3 bases from J, with 9 bases between. CDR1 is MNHEY, CDR2 SMNVEV, per germline (reference sequence).

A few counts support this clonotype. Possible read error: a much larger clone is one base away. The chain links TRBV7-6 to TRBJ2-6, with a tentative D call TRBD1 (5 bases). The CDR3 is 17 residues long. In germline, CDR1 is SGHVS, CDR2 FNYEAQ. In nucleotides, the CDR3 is TGTGCCAGCAGCTTAGCGGTGGGCAGCTCTGGGGCCAACGTCCGGACTTTC. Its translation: CASSLAVGSSGANVRTF.

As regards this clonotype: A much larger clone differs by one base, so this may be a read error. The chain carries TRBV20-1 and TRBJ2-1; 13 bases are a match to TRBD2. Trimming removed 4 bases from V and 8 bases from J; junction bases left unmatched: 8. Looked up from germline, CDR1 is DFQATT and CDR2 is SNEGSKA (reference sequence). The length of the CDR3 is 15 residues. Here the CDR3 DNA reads TGCAGTGCTACGGGACTAGCGGGAACCCGAGATGAGCAGTTCTTC. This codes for CSATGLAGTRDEQFF.

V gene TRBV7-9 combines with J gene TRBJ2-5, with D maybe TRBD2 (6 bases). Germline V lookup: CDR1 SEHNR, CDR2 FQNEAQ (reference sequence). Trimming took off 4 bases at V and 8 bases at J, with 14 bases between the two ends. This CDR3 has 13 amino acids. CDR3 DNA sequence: TGTGCCAGCAGCTCAGCTCTCGGGGGAACCCAGTACTTC. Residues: CASSSALGGTQYF.